The clone carrying this T cell receptor beta chain was seen at least ten times. As yet, its antigen is unknown. Unmatched junction bases numbered 11, after V lost 4 bases and J lost 8 bases. The CDR3 is made up of 15 amino acids. Germline lookup yields CDR1 SGHKS and CDR2 YYEKEE (reference sequence). Combining a sample-barcoded 5' primer with a J-beta primer mix, a second PCR ran for 7 to 11 cycles. Each TCR beta cDNA got a 12-nucleotide random molecular identifier. TCRdb reanalysed the 5' RACE reads using MiXCR and keeps one entry per CDR3 protein. The data hold around 650,000 distinct CDR3 sequences, with roughly 32% observed a single time. The data originate from a study of blood T cells in healthy people across ages. Findings of the study overall: Fewer expanded clones and more diversity marked long-lived versus aged donors. The unsorted PBMCs prevented any conclusive comparison of naive versus antigen-experienced cells.

Per-sample yields of isolated PBMCs were at least 7 million. The chain uses TRBV5-5 and TRBJ1-2, with 10 nucleotides matching TRBD1. Sequencing was carried out using blood. The sequence was collected from a woman older than 75 in good health. CDR3 protein: CASSRLTGGNEGYTF. The CDR3 DNA follows: TGTGCCAGCAGCCGGCTGACAGGGGGCAACGAGGGCTACACCTTC. The variable domain in full, completed from reference TRBV5-5 and TRBJ1-2, reads DAGVTQSPTHLIKTRGQQVTLRCSPISGHKSVSWYQQVLGQGPQFIFQYYEKEERGRGNFPDRFSARQFPNYSSELNVNALLLGDSALYLCASSRLTGGNEGYTFGSGTRLTVV.